A selection of T cell receptor beta chains follows, all from one sample in a study of breast tumors, draining lymph nodes, adjacent tissues. TCRdb used MiXCR to reprocess the multiplex PCR reads, holding one entry per CDR3 protein. The data hold roughly 20,000 distinct CDR3 sequences, with 25% to 35% observed a single time. Sequencing used breast tumor tissue. All receptors derive from a female donor with breast cancer. Some clones in this sample may be carry-over from other donors' samples. The CDR3 runs from the conserved cysteine through the conserved F or W. A D gene is named only where the DNA matches it firmly. Clone size appears in some rows only: once, few, many, or a class for an expanded clone.

TRBV2	TRBJ1-3	many	TRBD1	CASSEHRGQGNTIYF	TGTGCCAGCAGTGAACACAGGGGGCAAGGAAACACCATATATTTT
TRBV19	TRBJ1-2	many	TRBD1	CASSTTGVINYGYTF	TGTGCCAGTAGTACTACAGGGGTGATTAACTATGGCTACACCTTC
TRBV25-1	TRBJ2-7	.	.	CASKGWEYGEQYF	TGTGCCAGCAAAGGATGGGAGTACGGCGAGCAGTACTTC
TRBV7-3	TRBJ2-3	.	TRBD1	CASSGQGAADTRYF	TGTGCCAGCAGTGGACAGGGGGCGGCAGATACGCGGTATTTT
TRBV11-2	TRBJ2-7	many	TRBD2	CASSLGASGDYEQYF	TGTGCCAGCAGCTTAGGGGCTAGCGGTGACTACGAGCAGTACTTC
TRBV27	TRBJ2-2	many	.	CASSTGDTGELFF	TGTGCCAGCAGTACTGGTGACACCGGGGAGCTGTTTTTT
TRBV7-3	TRBJ2-1	many	.	CASSQSNRGGYNEQFF	TGTGCCAGCAGCCAATCCAACAGGGGAGGGTACAATGAGCAGTTCTTC
TRBV6-2/TRBV6-3	TRBJ2-7	many	TRBD2	CASNPATSGSYEQYF	TGTGCCAGCAATCCCGCGACTAGCGGATCCTACGAGCAGTACTTC
TRBV28	TRBJ2-2	.	.	CASSLERRRGSGELFF	TGTGCCAGCAGTTTAGAGCGGCGTCGGGGATCCGGGGAGCTGTTTTTT
TRBV28	TRBJ2-2	once	TRBD2	CASSLRIGGRANAGELFF	TGTGCCAGCAGTTTACGGATTGGGGGGAGGGCGAACGCCGGGGAGCTGTTTTTT
TRBV20-1	TRBJ2-7	.	.	CSVRPPAGTYEQYF	TGCAGCGTTAGACCCCCAGCTGGGACCTACGAGCAGTACTTC
TRBV30	TRBJ2-7	many	.	CAWRYEAGQDPYEQYF	TGTGCCTGGAGATACGAAGCGGGCCAAGATCCCTACGAGCAGTACTTC
TRBV12-3/TRBV12-4	TRBJ2-1	many	TRBD2	CASSLVTGLAFF	TGTGCCAGCAGTTTAGTTACCGGACTAGCTTTCTTC
TRBV6-6	TRBJ2-1	many	TRBD2	CASSDVWGLAISYNEQFF	TGTGCCAGCAGTGATGTTTGGGGACTAGCAATTTCCTACAATGAGCAGTTCTTC
TRBV3-1	TRBJ2-6	many	TRBD1	CASSRTGVGANVLTF	TGTGCCAGCAGCCGTACAGGGGTTGGGGCCAACGTCCTGACTTTC
TRBV9	TRBJ2-2	.	TRBD1	CANGQGDTRLIGELFF	TGTGCCAACGGACAGGGCGACACGCGTTTGATCGGGGAGCTGTTTTTT
TRBV19	TRBJ2-6	many	.	CASSMGNPGANVLTF	TGTGCCAGTAGTATGGGGAATCCTGGGGCCAACGTCCTGACTTTC
TRBV19	TRBJ1-5	.	.	CASSMELNQPQHF	TGTGCCAGTAGTATGGAACTCAATCAGCCCCAGCATTTT
TRBV9	TRBJ1-1	.	.	CASSVDLQGDTEAFF	TGTGCCAGCAGCGTAGATTTGCAAGGGGACACTGAAGCTTTCTTT
TRBV7-2	TRBJ1-2	many	.	CASSRSTNYGYTF	TGTGCCAGCAGCAGGTCGACAAACTATGGCTACACCTTC
TRBV3-1	TRBJ1-2	many	.	CASSQDLGAGTYGYTF	TGTGCCAGCAGCCAAGATCTCGGGGCCGGGACCTATGGCTACACCTTC
TRBV7-2	TRBJ2-3	.	.	CASSSRGGYNLSF	TGTGCCAGCAGCTCCCGCGGGGGCTATAACCTTTCCTTT
TRBV20-1	TRBJ1-1	many	.	CSARVVRGGTEAFF	TGCAGTGCTAGAGTGGTTCGGGGAGGGACTGAAGCTTTCTTT
TRBV4-2	TRBJ1-5	many	TRBD1	CASSQDNRDRGSNQPQHF	TGTGCCAGCAGCCAAGATAATAGGGACAGGGGGAGCAATCAGCCCCAGCATTTT
TRBV5-6	TRBJ2-5	many	.	CASSLSGAGMETQYF	TGTGCCAGCAGCTTGAGTGGGGCAGGGATGGAGACCCAGTACTTC
TRBV7-9	TRBJ2-3	.	.	CASSPQEAGPWTDTQYF	TGTGCCAGCAGCCCTCAGGAGGCAGGGCCGTGGACAGATACGCAGTATTTT
TRBV7-2	TRBJ1-5	many	.	CASSLGRQPQHF	TGTGCCAGCAGCTTAGGTCGGCAGCCCCAGCATTTT
TRBV28	TRBJ1-2	many	.	CASSDLRDRRGYTF	TGTGCCAGCAGCGACCTCAGGGATCGGAGGGGCTACACCTTC
TRBV5-8	TRBJ2-1	medium-sized	.	CASSPRTAYNEQFF	TGTGCCAGCAGCCCGCGGACAGCGTACAATGAGCAGTTCTTC
TRBV20-1	TRBJ2-1	medium-sized	TRBD2	CSAAVWLAAYNEQFF	TGCAGTGCCGCGGTGTGGCTAGCGGCTTACAATGAGCAGTTCTTC
TRBV27	TRBJ2-7	many	.	CASSLIGSPYEQYF	TGTGCCAGCAGTTTGATTGGGTCCCCCTACGAGCAGTACTTC
TRBV5-1	TRBJ2-3	many	.	CASSVGTPTDTQYF	TGCGCCAGCAGCGTAGGGACTCCCACAGATACGCAGTATTTT
TRBV29-1	TRBJ2-1	many	.	CSVEDLRDYNEQFF	TGCAGCGTTGAAGATCTAAGGGATTACAATGAGCAGTTCTTC
TRBV7-3	TRBJ1-5	many	.	CASSLTFRDLVNQPQHF	TGTGCCAGCAGCTTAACGTTTAGGGACTTGGTAAATCAGCCCCAGCATTTT
TRBV28	TRBJ2-3	many	.	CASSSKYTDTQYF	TGTGCCAGCAGTTCCAAGTATACAGATACGCAGTATTTT
TRBV4-1	TRBJ1-3	many	.	CASSLDSDSGNTIYF	TGCGCCAGCAGCCTTGACAGCGACTCTGGAAACACCATATATTTT
TRBV20-1	TRBJ2-5	many	.	CSARDTARGGQETQYF	TGCAGTGCTAGAGACACCGCCCGGGGTGGTCAAGAGACCCAGTACTTC
TRBV4-2	TRBJ2-7	many	TRBD1	CASSQAKGTGKFYEQYF	TGTGCCAGCAGCCAAGCCAAGGGGACAGGGAAATTCTACGAGCAGTACTTC
TRBV29-1	TRBJ2-5	many	.	CSVGPETQYF	TGCAGCGTGGGGCCGGAGACCCAGTACTTC
TRBV18	TRBJ2-1	many	TRBD2	CASWGLGEYNEQFF	TGTGCCAGCTGGGGACTAGGAGAATACAATGAGCAGTTCTTC